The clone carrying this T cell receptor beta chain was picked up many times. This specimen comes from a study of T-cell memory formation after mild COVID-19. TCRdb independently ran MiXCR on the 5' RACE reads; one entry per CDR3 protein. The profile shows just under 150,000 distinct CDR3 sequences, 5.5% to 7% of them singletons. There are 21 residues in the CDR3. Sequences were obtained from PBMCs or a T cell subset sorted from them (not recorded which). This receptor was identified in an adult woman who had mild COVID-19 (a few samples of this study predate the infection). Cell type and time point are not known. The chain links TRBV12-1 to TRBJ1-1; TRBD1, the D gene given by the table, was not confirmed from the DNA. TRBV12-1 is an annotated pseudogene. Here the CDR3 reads CASSFAQLKPGHSHLRREAFF. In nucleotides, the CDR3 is TGTGCCAGCAGCTTTGCCCAACTTAAACCGGGACACAGCCACCTACGACGTGAAGCTTTCTTT.